This T cell receptor beta chain was captured by sequencing in a study of blood T cell repertoires in COVID-19. Germline CDR1 SNHLY, CDR2 FYNNEI. Trimming removed 6 bases at V and 2 bases at J, with 20 bases between. CDR3 size: 17 residues. The assay was immunoSEQ multiplex PCR, and TCRdb's table has in-frame clones only and misses some. The table records 250,000 to 300,000 clones, around nine tenths of them present only once. The clonotype comes from a woman aged 25 to 39 with COVID-19, enrolled during active disease. The chain employs TRBV2 and TRBJ1-5; D may be TRBD1 (5 bases). Input material: peripheral blood. In nucleotides, the CDR3 is TGTGCCAGCAGCCTAGAGGAGGGGTCGGGCCGCAATCAGCCCCAGCATTTT. Its translation: CASSLEEGSGRNQPQHF.